The 20 T cell receptor beta chains presented below share a single source sample, sequenced in a study of cytotoxic CD8 clonotypes in ibrutinib-treated CLL. The method was immunoSEQ multiplex PCR; TCRdb's version includes in-frame clones alone and lacks a portion of them. This sample has some 350,000 clones, with under 70% found just once. The sequencing used PBMCs, collected after 36 months of ibrutinib treatment. These receptors all stem from a human donor with chronic lymphocytic leukemia.

The V and J genes are TRBV27 and TRBJ2-1, with TRBD2 matching over 9 bases. Unmatched junction bases numbered 8, after V lost 5 bases and J lost 0 bases. This CDR3 spans 17 amino acids. Looked up from germline, CDR1 is MNHEY and CDR2 is SMNVEV (reference sequence). The CDR3 sequence: CASSPRLAGFSYNEQFF. CDR3 nucleotides: TGTGCCAGCAGTCCGAGGCTAGCGGGGTTCTCCTACAATGAGCAGTTCTTC.

The chain employs TRBV15 and TRBJ1-5; possible D gene TRBD1, 6 bases. V lost 1 base, J lost 2 bases, and 9 bases lay in between. The length of the CDR3 is 15 residues. The germline gives CDR1 LNHNV, CDR2 YYDKDF (reference sequence). This chain's CDR3 is CATSRARQGNQPQHF. The CDR3 DNA is TGTGCCACCAGCAGAGCTCGACAGGGCAATCAGCCCCAGCATTTT.

This rearrangement joins TRBV7-2 to TRBJ2-3; 12 bases line up with TRBD2. Germline loops: CDR1 SGHTA, CDR2 FQGNSA. CDR3 length: 18 amino acids. The V and J ends lost 2 bases and 3 bases, in that order; junction bases with no gene match: 9. CDR3 DNA sequence: TGTGCCAGCAGCTTATATCCTAGCGGGGGGGCTTTGACAGATACGCAGTATTTT. Residues: CASSLYPSGGALTDTQYF.

The V and J genes are TRBV5-1 and TRBJ2-5; 8 bases agree with TRBD1. Germline CDR1 and CDR2: SGHRS and YFSETQ. This CDR3 is built from 15 residues. Trimming took 4 bases from V and 5 from J; bases not matched to a gene: 10. CDR3 coding DNA: TGCGCCAGCAGCAGGGCAGGGGGCCTTGAGGAGACCCAGTACTTC. It translates to CASSRAGGLEETQYF.

The chain uses TRBV5-4 and TRBJ2-2; 7 bases map to TRBD1. Unmatched junction bases numbered 8, after V lost 4 bases and J lost 5 bases. Germline V lookup: CDR1 SGHNT, CDR2 YYREEE (reference sequence). The CDR3 extends over 15 amino acids. The CDR3 region has the DNA TGTGCCAGCAGCCCAAACAGGGGTTGGACCGGGGAGCTGTTTTTT. It yields the protein CASSPNRGWTGELFF.

This clone came up a few times. The chain couples TRBV7-8 to TRBJ2-7; 16 bases are a match to TRBD2. The CDR3 covers 15 residues. In germline, CDR1 is SGHVS, CDR2 FQNEAQ. Losses at the gene ends were 5 bases for V and 12 bases for J; bases not matched to a gene: 10. This chain's CDR3 is CASSLPGLAGGVRYF. The CDR3 nucleotides read TGTGCCAGCAGCCTCCCGGGACTAGCGGGAGGGGTGCGGTACTTC.

This chain's CDR3 is CSVYGGRVDEQFF. Here the CDR3 DNA reads TGCAGCGTGTACGGCGGGAGGGTTGATGAGCAGTTCTTC. V usage is TRBV29-1 and J usage is TRBJ2-1, with 9 nucleotides matching TRBD2. Germline V gene lookup returns CDR1 SQVTM and CDR2 ANQGSEA. This CDR3 spans 13 amino acids. V dropped 6 bases and J dropped 8; count of bases not matched to a gene: 8.

The chain employs TRBV5-1 and TRBJ1-4, with D possibly matching TRBD1 (5 bases). V was cut by 3 bases and J by 8 bases, with 11 bases left in between. This CDR3 has 13 amino acids. Germline V gene sequence: CDR1 SGHRS, CDR2 YFSETQ. CDR3 amino acids: CASSWGLGEKLFF. The CDR3 DNA reads as TGCGCCAGCAGCTGGGGGTTGGGGGAAAAACTGTTTTTT.

The V and J genes are TRBV10-1 and TRBJ1-1; D ambiguous. The length of the CDR3 is 13 residues. V lost 2 bases to trimming and J lost 6 bases, with 10 bases between them. Germline CDR1 and CDR2: WNHNN and SYGVQD (reference sequence). CDR3 coding DNA: TGCGCCAGCAGTGAGACGTCGGGCTCTGAAGCTTTCTTT. This gives the protein CASSETSGSEAFF.

The chain has TRBV15 and TRBJ1-5; weak D call: TRBD1 (5 bases). Germline V CDR1 and CDR2: LNHNV, YYDKDF (reference sequence). Trimming stripped 0 bases from V and 7 bases from J, with 13 bases between. The CDR3 runs to 15 residues. CDR3 coding DNA: TGTGCCACCAGCAGAGATCTTGCAGGGAGGCAGCCCCAGCATTTT. Protein: CATSRDLAGRQPQHF.

As concerns this clone: Relative to the germline gene, one junction end is altered; a read error may explain this. This CDR3 is also generated by other DNA sequences in the sample. The rearrangement uses TRBV2 and TRBJ1-4; D remains unclear. In germline, CDR1 is SNHLY, CDR2 FYNNEI. The CDR3 runs 15 residues. CDR3 sequence reads: CASRIKRLSKEKLFF. CDR3 in DNA: TGTGCCAGCCGTATAAAGAGACTCAGCAAAGAAAAGCTGTTTTTT.

This clone was seen only a few times. The CDR3 protein is CATSRESAGHQPQHF. The CDR3 bases are TGTGCCACCAGCAGAGAGTCAGCGGGCCATCAGCCCCAGCATTTT. V gene TRBV15 combines with J gene TRBJ1-5; D uncertain. The CDR3 is 15 residues long. The germline CDR1 and CDR2 sequences are LNHNV and YYDKDF (reference sequence). Trimming removed 0 bases at V and 5 bases at J, with 11 bases between.

CDR3 sequence: CASNSPTNGYTF. CDR3 sequence (DNA): TGTGCCAGCAACTCCCCGACGAATGGCTACACCTTC. The rearrangement uses TRBV7-9 and TRBJ1-2; unclear D gene. There are 12 residues in the CDR3. The germline gives CDR1 SEHNR, CDR2 FQNEAQ (reference sequence). Trimming removed 7 bases at V and 6 bases at J, with 12 bases between.

The rearrangement uses TRBV14 and TRBJ2-5, with D possibly TRBD2 on 7 matching bases. V gave up 1 base and J gave up 0 bases, with 24 bases separating them. Germline assignment: CDR1 SGHDN and CDR2 FVKESK. This CDR3 region has 20 residues. CDR3 bases: TGTGCCAGCAGCCAAGTTGGGACACTCCAGAGGGAGGGGTACCAAGAGACCCAGTACTTC. As protein: CASSQVGTLQREGYQETQYF.

The chain recombines TRBV5-1 with TRBJ2-1; a weak D match, TRBD2 (5 bases). Trimming cost V 1 base and J 4 bases, with 18 bases left between them. The germline V gene encodes CDR1 SGHRS and CDR2 YFSETQ. The CDR3 length is 17 residues. The CDR3 nucleotides are TGCGCCAGCAGCTTGACCCCGACCGAGGGTCTTTACAATGAGCAGTTCTTC. It specifies CASSLTPTEGLYNEQFF. Full variable domain (remainder filled in from reference TRBV5-1 and TRBJ2-1): KAGVTQTPRYLIKTRGQQVTLSCSPISGHRSVSWYQQTPGQGLQFLFEYFSETQRNKGNFPGRFSGRQFSNSRSEMNVSTLELGDSALYLCASSLTPTEGLYNEQFFGPGTRLTVL.

The V call is TRBV6-6, the J call TRBJ2-7, with 13 bases aligning to TRBD2. Unmatched junction bases numbered 10, after V lost 7 bases and J lost 4 bases. The germline gives CDR1 MNHNY, CDR2 SVGAGI (reference sequence). The CDR3 consists of 16 residues. CDR3 amino acids: CASTQTSGGAGYEQYF. CDR3 in DNA: TGTGCCAGCACCCAAACTAGCGGGGGGGCCGGTTACGAGCAGTACTTC.

V is TRBV2 and J is TRBJ2-4; 7 positions match TRBD1. The CDR3 runs to 14 residues. Germline CDR1 and CDR2: SNHLY and FYNNEI. V gave up 6 bases and J gave up 6 bases; unmatched junction bases: 8. CDR3 sequence reads: CASSRQGRGNIQYF. The CDR3 DNA reads TGTGCCAGCAGCAGACAGGGCCGGGGAAACATTCAGTACTTC.

For the CDR3, the DNA is TGTGCCAGCAGCCTACGGACAGGGAGATATAACTATGGCTACACCTTC. Residues: CASSLRTGRYNYGYTF. This chain connects TRBV5-6 to TRBJ1-2; 8 bases agree with TRBD1. This CDR3 is built from 16 residues. The V gene's germline CDR1 is SGHDT and CDR2 YYEEEE. Unmatched junction bases numbered 9, after V lost 4 bases and J lost 1 base.

This sequence joins TRBV5-1 and TRBJ2-7; unclear D gene. Between the trimmed V and J ends, which lost 1 base and 0 bases, there was a span of 8 bases. Germline CDR1 is SGHRS and CDR2 is YFSETQ. The CDR3 extends over 14 amino acids. CDR3 amino acids: CASSLYSYSYEQYF. The CDR3 DNA reads TGCGCCAGCAGCTTGTACAGTTACTCCTACGAGCAGTACTTC.

V gene TRBV28 combines with J gene TRBJ2-7, with TRBD2 matching 10 bases. The trim removed 5 bases at V and 6 bases at J, leaving 4 bases unmatched. CDR3 size: 13 residues. The germline V gene encodes CDR1 MDHEN and CDR2 SYDVKM. This chain's CDR3 is CASSVAGGFEQYF. The CDR3 DNA is TGTGCCAGCAGTGTAGCGGGAGGCTTCGAGCAGTACTTC.